This TCR beta chain originates from a study of cytomegalovirus exposure and HLA in healthy donors. Concerning this clone itself: Its antigen remains unidentified.

Assay: immunoSEQ multiplex PCR; the TCRdb copy retains only in-frame clones and omits some. The data hold 300,000 or so clones, with roughly 88% observed a single time. Whole-study findings and limits: Published work reported that the classifier diagnosed cytomegalovirus status with high specificity and sensitivity.

This sequence originates from a man aged 25 to 45 in good health and CMV-seronegative. The sequencing input was PBMCs.

The CDR3 here is CASSPTGGTYEQYF. The CDR3 region has the DNA TGTGCCAGCTCACCCACCGGGGGGACCTACGAGCAGTACTTC. The rearrangement links TRBV18 to TRBJ2-7; the match to TRBD2 covers 7 bases. Looked up from germline, CDR1 is KGHSH and CDR2 is LQKENI. This CDR3 comprises 14 residues. The junction had 4 bases not matched to a gene; V was cut back by 3 bases and J by 2 bases.